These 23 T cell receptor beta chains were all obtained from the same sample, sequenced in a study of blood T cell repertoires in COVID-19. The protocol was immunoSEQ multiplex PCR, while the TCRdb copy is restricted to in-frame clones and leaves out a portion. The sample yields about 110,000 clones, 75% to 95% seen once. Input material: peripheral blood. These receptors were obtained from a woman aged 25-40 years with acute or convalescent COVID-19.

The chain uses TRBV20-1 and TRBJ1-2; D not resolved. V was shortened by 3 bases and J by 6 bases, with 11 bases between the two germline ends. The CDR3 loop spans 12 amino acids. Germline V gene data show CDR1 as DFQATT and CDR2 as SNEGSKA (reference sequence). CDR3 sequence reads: CSASWQNHGYTF. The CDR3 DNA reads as TGCAGTGCTAGTTGGCAGAACCATGGCTACACCTTC.

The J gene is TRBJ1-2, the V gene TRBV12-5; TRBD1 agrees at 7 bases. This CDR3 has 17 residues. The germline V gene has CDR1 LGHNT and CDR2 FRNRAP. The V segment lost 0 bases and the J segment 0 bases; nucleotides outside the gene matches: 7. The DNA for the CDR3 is TGTGCTAGTGGTTTGGTCACAGGGGCACTTACTAACTATGGCTACACCTTC. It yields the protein CASGLVTGALTNYGYTF.

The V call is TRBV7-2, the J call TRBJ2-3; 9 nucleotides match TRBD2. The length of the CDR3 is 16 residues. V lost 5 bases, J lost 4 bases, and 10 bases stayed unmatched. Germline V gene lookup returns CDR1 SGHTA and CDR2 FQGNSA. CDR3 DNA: TGTGCCAGCAGCCCTACAGGCGGGAGGGCAGCAGATACGCAGTATTTT. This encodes CASSPTGGRAADTQYF.

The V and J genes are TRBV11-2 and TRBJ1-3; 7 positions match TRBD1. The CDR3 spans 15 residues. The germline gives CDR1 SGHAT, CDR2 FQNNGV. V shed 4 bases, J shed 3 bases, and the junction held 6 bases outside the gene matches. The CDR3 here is CASSSKTGDGNTIYF. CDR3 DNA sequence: TGTGCCAGCAGCTCCAAAACAGGGGATGGAAACACCATATATTTT. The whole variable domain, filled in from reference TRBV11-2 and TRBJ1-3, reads EAGVAQSPRYKIIEKRQSVAFWCNPISGHATLYWYQQILGQGPKLLIQFQNNGVVDDSQLPKDRFSAERLKGVDSTLKIQPAKLEDSAVYLCASSSKTGDGNTIYFGEGSWLTVV.

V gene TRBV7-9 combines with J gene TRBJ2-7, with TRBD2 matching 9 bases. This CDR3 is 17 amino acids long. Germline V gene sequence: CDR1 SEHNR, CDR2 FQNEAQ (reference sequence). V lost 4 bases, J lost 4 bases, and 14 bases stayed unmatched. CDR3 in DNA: TGTGCCAGCAGCTCCCCCTGGGGGAGCGGGGGGTCTTACGAGCAGTACTTC. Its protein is CASSSPWGSGGSYEQYF.

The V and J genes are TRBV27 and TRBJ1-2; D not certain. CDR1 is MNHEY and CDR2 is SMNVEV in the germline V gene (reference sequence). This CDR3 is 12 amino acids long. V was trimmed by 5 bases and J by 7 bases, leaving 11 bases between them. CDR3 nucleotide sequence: TGTGCCAGCAGTCCCCGAGGGCGTGGCTACACCTTC. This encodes CASSPRGRGYTF.

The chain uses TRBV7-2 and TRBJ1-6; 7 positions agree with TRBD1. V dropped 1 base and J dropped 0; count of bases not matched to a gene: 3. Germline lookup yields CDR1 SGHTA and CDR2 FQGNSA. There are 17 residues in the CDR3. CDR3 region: CASSLGQGYSYNSPLHF. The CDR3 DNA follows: TGTGCCAGCAGCTTAGGACAGGGCTACTCCTATAATTCACCCCTCCACTTT.

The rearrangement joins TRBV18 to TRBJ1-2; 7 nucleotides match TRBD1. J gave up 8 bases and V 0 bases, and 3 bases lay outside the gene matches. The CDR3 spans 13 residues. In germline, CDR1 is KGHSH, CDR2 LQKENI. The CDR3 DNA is TGTGCCAGCTCACCACCGACAGGGCTAGGCTACACCTTC. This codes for CASSPPTGLGYTF.

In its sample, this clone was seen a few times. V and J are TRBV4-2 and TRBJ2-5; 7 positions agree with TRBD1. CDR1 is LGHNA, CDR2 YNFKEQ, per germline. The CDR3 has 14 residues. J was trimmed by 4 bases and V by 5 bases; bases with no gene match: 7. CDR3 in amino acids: CASSTRQGPETQYF. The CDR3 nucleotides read TGTGCCAGCAGCACACGACAGGGACCAGAGACCCAGTACTTC.

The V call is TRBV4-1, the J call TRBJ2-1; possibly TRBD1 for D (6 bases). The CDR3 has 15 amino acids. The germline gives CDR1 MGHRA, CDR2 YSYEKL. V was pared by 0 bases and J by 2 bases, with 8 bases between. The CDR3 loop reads CASSQEQGAYNEQFF. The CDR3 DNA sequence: TGCGCCAGCAGCCAAGAACAGGGTGCCTACAATGAGCAGTTCTTC.

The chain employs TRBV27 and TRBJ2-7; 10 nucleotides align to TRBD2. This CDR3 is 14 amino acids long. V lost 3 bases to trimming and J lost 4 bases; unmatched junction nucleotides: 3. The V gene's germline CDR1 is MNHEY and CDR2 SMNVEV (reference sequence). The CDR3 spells CASSFTSGIYEQYF. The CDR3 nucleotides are TGTGCCAGCAGTTTCACTAGCGGGATTTACGAGCAGTACTTC.

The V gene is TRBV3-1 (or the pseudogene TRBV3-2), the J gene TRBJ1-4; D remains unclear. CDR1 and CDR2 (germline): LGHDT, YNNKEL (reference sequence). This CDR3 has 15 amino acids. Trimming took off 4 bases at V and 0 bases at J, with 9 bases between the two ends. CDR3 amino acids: CASSLRGATNEKLFF. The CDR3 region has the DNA TGTGCCAGCAGCCTACGGGGAGCAACTAATGAAAAACTGTTTTTT.

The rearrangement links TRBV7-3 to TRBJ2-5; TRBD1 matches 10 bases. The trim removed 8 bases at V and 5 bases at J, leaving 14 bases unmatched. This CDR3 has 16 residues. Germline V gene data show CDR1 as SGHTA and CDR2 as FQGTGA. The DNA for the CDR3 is TGTGCCAGCGCCGGAGAAACCGGGACAGGGGTGGAGACCCAGTACTTC. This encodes CASAGETGTGVETQYF. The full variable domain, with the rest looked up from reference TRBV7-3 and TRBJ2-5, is GAGVSQTPSNKVTEKGKYVELRCDPISGHTALYWYRQSLGQGPEFLIYFQGTGAADDSGLPNDRFFAVRPEGSVSTLKIQRTERGDSAVYLCASAGETGTGVETQYFGPGTRLLVL.

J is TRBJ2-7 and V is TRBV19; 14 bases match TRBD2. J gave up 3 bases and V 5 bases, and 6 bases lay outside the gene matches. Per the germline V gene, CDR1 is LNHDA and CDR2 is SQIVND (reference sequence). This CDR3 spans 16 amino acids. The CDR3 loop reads CASSPGLAGGYYEQYF. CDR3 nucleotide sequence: TGTGCCAGTAGTCCCGGACTAGCGGGAGGCTACTACGAGCAGTACTTC.

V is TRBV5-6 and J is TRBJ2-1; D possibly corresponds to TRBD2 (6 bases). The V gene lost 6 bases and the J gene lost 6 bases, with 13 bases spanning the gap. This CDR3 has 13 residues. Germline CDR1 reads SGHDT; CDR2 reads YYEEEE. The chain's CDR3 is CASTMGGVNEQFF. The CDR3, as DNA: TGTGCCAGCACCATGGGCGGGGTCAATGAGCAGTTCTTC.

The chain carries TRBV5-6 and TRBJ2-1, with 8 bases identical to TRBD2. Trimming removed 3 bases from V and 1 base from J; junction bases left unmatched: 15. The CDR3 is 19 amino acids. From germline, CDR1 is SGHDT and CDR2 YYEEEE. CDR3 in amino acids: CASSSTRGGSGSSYNEQFF. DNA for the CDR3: TGTGCCAGCAGCTCAACTCGGGGGGGCTCCGGTTCTTCCTACAATGAGCAGTTCTTC. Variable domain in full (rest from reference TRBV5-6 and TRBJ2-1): DAGVTQSPTHLIKTRGQQVTLRCSPKSGHDTVSWYQQALGQGPQFIFQYYEEEERQRGNFPDRFSGHQFPNYSSELNVNALLLGDSALYLCASSSTRGGSGSSYNEQFFGPGTRLTVL.

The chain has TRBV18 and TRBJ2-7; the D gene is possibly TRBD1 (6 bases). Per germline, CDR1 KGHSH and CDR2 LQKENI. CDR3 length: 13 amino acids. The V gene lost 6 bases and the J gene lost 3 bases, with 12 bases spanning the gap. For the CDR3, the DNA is TGTGCCAGCTCCCAGGGGACCGACTACGAGCAGTACTTC. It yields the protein CASSQGTDYEQYF.

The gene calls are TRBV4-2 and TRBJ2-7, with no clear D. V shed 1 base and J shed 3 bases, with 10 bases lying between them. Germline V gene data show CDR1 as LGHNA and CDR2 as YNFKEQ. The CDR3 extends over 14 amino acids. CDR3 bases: TGTGCCAGCAGCCAAGCCGGGTCCGACTACGAGCAGTACTTC. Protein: CASSQAGSDYEQYF.

CDR3 in amino acids: CASSTQTVGSFQPQHF. The CDR3 DNA follows: TGTGCCAGCAGTACCCAGACAGTAGGCTCGTTTCAGCCCCAGCATTTT. J is TRBJ1-5 and V is TRBV6-2 or TRBV6-3; D might be TRBD1 (5 bases). This CDR3 comprises 16 residues. V was pared by 5 bases and J by 6 bases, with 20 bases between. The germline CDR1 and CDR2 sequences are MNHEY and SVGEGT.

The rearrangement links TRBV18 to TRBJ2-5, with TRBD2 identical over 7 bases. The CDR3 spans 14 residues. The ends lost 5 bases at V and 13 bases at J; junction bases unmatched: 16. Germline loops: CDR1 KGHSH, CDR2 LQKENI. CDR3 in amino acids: CASSAGEVTSKGYF. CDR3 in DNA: TGTGCCAGCTCAGCGGGAGAAGTGACGTCCAAGGGGTACTTC.

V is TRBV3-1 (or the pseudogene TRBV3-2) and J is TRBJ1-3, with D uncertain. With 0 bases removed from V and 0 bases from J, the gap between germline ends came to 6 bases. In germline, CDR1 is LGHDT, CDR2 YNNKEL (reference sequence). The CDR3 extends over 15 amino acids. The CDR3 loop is CASSQDLVSGNTIYF. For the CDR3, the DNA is TGTGCCAGCAGCCAAGATCTTGTCTCTGGAAACACCATATATTTT.

The CDR3 DNA sequence: TGTGCCAGCAGTTACCCCTACTCACCTACAGGGGCAGTAGGAGATACGCAGTATTTT. Residues: CASSYPYSPTGAVGDTQYF. V gene TRBV6-2 or TRBV6-3 combines with J gene TRBJ2-3; 7 bases map to TRBD1. V shed 2 bases and J 5 bases; nucleotides not matched to a gene: 19. Germline CDR1 is MNHEY and CDR2 is SVGEGT. This CDR3 spans 19 amino acids.

In DNA form, the CDR3 reads TGTGCCAGCAGTACTCGGGGGGCCTACGAGCAGTACTTC. Protein sequence: CASSTRGAYEQYF. This chain links TRBV12-3 or TRBV12-4 with TRBJ2-7, with 7 bases fitting TRBD2. J gave up 2 bases and V 5 bases, and 3 bases lay outside the gene matches. This CDR3 has 13 residues.